Detailed here is one T cell receptor (beta chain). Its antigen is not known. The data are from a study of post-analysis software for immune sequencing data. Study overall: Progressive-relapsing, secondary progressive and relapsing-remitting multiple sclerosis were among the disease courses included. Study findings and constraints: Four to six TRBV segments were more frequent in patients than controls; TRBV5-6, TRBV5-1 and TRBV20-1 belonged to this group. By F measure, strong co-clustering occurred among samples prepared in the same batch. Controls significantly exceeded multiple sclerosis patients in normalized Chao1 diversity.

Germline CDR1 reads SGHDT; CDR2 reads YYEEEE. Trimming removed 4 bases from V and 10 bases from J; junction bases left unmatched: 10. This CDR3 comprises 14 residues. Unique-molecular-identifier-tagged TCR beta cDNA libraries were used. T cells, about 0.85 to 11 million of them, yielded roughly 470,000 cDNA molecules. Each CDR3 protein is one row after TCRdb ran MiXCR on the PCR reads. The top ten hold about 6% of the sample, which has about 540,000 distinct CDR3 sequences, approximately 34% seen once. Sequencing was performed on blood. The gene calls are TRBV5-6 and TRBJ2-1, with 8 positions matching TRBD1. The clonotype originates from a girl under 18 with multiple sclerosis. The chain's CDR3 is CASSGQGAPYEQFF. The CDR3 coding sequence is TGTGCCAGCAGCGGGCAGGGGGCCCCCTACGAGCAGTTCTTC.